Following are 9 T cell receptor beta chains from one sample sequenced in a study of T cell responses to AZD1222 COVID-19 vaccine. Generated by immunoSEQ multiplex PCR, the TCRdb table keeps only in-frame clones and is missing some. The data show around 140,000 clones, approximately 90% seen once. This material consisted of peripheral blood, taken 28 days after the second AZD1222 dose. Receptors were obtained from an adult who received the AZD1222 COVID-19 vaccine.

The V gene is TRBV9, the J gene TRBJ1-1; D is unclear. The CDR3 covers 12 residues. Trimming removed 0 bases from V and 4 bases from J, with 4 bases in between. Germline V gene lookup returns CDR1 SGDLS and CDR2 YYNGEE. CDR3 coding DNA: TGTGCCAGCAGCGTAGAGGGCACTGAAGCTTTCTTT. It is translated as CASSVEGTEAFF. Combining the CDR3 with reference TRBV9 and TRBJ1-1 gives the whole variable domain DSGVTQTPKHLITATGQRVTLRCSPRSGDLSVYWYQQSLDQGLQFLIQYYNGEERAKGNILERFSAQQFPDLHSELNLSSLELGDSALYFCASSVEGTEAFFGQGTRLTVV.

The CDR3 region is CASSLSGRDFVNEQFF. CDR3 nucleotides: TGTGCCAGCAGTTTATCCGGGAGGGACTTCGTGAATGAGCAGTTCTTC. The chain is built from TRBV28 and TRBJ2-1; 8 bases align to TRBD2. The trim removed 1 base at V and 7 bases at J, leaving 9 bases unmatched. Germline V gives CDR1 MDHEN, CDR2 SYDVKM. The length of the CDR3 is 16 residues.

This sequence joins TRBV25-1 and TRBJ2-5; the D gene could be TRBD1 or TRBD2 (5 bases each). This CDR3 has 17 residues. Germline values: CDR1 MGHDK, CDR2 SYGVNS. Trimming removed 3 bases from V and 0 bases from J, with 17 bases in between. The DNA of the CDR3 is TGTGCCAGCAGTGACATACCTCGGGGCCCCTACCAAGAGACCCAGTACTTC. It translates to CASSDIPRGPYQETQYF.

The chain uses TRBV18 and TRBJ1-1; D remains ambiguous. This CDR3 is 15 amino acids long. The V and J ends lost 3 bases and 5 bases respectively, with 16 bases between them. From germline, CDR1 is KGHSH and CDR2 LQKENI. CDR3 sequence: CASSPPMWGGTEAFF. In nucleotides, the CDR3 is TGTGCCAGCTCACCCCCCATGTGGGGAGGGACTGAAGCTTTCTTT.

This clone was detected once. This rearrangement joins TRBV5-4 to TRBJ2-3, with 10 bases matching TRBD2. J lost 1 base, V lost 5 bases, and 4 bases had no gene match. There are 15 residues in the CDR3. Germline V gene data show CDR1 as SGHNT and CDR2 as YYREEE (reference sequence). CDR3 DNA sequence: TGTGCCAGCAGTCCTAGCGGGAGTGGCACAGATACGCAGTATTTT. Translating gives CASSPSGSGTDTQYF.

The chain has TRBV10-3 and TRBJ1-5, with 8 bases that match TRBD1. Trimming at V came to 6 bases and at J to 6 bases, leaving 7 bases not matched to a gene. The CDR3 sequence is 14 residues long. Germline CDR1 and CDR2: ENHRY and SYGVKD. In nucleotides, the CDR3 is TGTGCCATCAGCGAAACAGGGGGAAGTCAGCCCCAGCATTTT. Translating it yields CAISETGGSQPQHF.

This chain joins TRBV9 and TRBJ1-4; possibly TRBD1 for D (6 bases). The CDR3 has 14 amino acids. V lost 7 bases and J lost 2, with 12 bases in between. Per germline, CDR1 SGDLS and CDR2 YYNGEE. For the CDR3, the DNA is TGTGCCAGCGGACTCGGACAGACTAATGAAAAACTGTTTTTT. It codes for CASGLGQTNEKLFF. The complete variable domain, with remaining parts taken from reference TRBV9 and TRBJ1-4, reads DSGVTQTPKHLITATGQRVTLRCSPRSGDLSVYWYQQSLDQGLQFLIQYYNGEERAKGNILERFSAQQFPDLHSELNLSSLELGDSALYFCASGLGQTNEKLFFGSGTQLSVL.

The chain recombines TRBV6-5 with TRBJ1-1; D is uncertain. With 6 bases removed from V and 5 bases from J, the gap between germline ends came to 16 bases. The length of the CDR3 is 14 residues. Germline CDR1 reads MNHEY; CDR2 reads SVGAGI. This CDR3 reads CASSVHYLGTEAFF. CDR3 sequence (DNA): TGTGCCAGCAGCGTTCATTACCTTGGGACTGAAGCTTTCTTT.

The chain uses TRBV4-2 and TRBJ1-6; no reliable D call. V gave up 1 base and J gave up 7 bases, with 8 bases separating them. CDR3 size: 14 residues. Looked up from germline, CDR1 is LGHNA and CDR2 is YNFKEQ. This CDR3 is CASSQGQENSPLHF. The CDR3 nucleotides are TGTGCCAGCAGCCAAGGGCAGGAGAATTCACCCCTCCACTTT.